This T cell receptor (beta chain) was captured in a study of blood T cell repertoires in COVID-19. Profiling relied on immunoSEQ multiplex PCR, and the TCRdb table lists in-frame clones only, not all of them. The sample has 370,000 or so clones, around 87% seen once. In germline, CDR1 is SGHTA, CDR2 FQGNSA. The CDR3 sequence is 18 residues long. Trimming cost V 5 bases and J 5 bases; bases outside gene matches: 18. What was sequenced was PBMCs or T cells enriched from blood (not recorded which). The chain carries TRBV7-2 and TRBJ2-7; TRBD1 aligns across 10 bases. This TCR was sampled from a man aged 25-45 years who had recovered from COVID-19. CDR3 residues: CASSTTGTGARKVHEQYF. DNA of the CDR3: TGTGCCAGCAGCACAACCGGGACAGGGGCGAGGAAGGTCCACGAGCAGTACTTC.